The 18 T cell receptor beta chains below come from one sample, sequenced in a study of cytomegalovirus exposure and HLA in healthy donors. Here immunoSEQ multiplex PCR was the method, and the copy in TCRdb shows in-frame clones only, minus some. The sample yields 85,000 to 120,000 clones, less than 90% seen once. The sequencing input was PBMCs. These receptors originate from a woman under 30 in good health and CMV-seropositive.

The rearrangement joins TRBV10-3 to TRBJ1-5; D perhaps matches TRBD1 (5 bases). This CDR3 has 13 residues. Germline V lookup: CDR1 ENHRY, CDR2 SYGVKD. V lost 8 bases, J lost 4 bases, and 12 bases lay in between. The CDR3, as DNA: TGTGCCATCCGAGAGGAGGGGAATCAGCCCCAGCATTTT. The encoded protein is CAIREEGNQPQHF.

The V and J genes are TRBV19 and TRBJ2-7; 10 nucleotides line up with TRBD2. The CDR3 has 20 residues. CDR1 and CDR2 (germline): LNHDA, SQIVND (reference sequence). The ends lost 3 bases at V and 0 bases at J; junction bases unmatched: 17. The CDR3 here is CASSIAAQSTSGFFSYEQYF. As DNA, the CDR3 is TGTGCCAGTAGTATCGCTGCACAATCGACTAGCGGGTTTTTCTCCTACGAGCAGTACTTC.

V gene TRBV7-2 combines with J gene TRBJ1-3; no definite D call. The CDR3 totals 17 residues. Germline loops: CDR1 SGHTA, CDR2 FQGNSA. V was pared by 0 bases and J by 0 bases, with 12 bases between. CDR3 sequence (DNA): TGTGCCAGCAGCTTAGCCTCGCAGGCCATCTCTGGAAACACCATATATTTT. The encoded protein is CASSLASQAISGNTIYF.

A word on this clone: An end of the junction differs from the germline gene, which may be a read error. The chain combines TRBV15 with TRBJ1-1; weak D call: TRBD1 (6 bases). The CDR3 runs to 11 residues. The germline CDR1 and CDR2 sequences are LNHNV and YYDKDF (reference sequence). CDR3 protein: CATSTHRQEDF. The CDR3 DNA follows: TGTGCCACCAGCACCCATCGACAGGAAGACTTT.

This rearrangement joins TRBV2 to TRBJ1-6; 8 nucleotides align to TRBD1. Germline V gene lookup returns CDR1 SNHLY and CDR2 FYNNEI. V was clipped by 9 bases and J by 10 bases; unmatched bases: 11. This CDR3 has 14 amino acids. CDR3 nucleotide sequence: TGTGCCAGAAGACAGGGGAAGTCCGGGTCACCCCTCCACTTT. It encodes CARRQGKSGSPLHF.

This clone was observed once. This chain links TRBV9 with TRBJ2-1; 12 nucleotides align to TRBD1. Unmatched junction bases numbered 8, after V lost 7 bases and J lost 9 bases. The germline gives CDR1 SGDLS, CDR2 YYNGEE. This CDR3 has 14 residues. Here the CDR3 reads CASGLGQGAGEQFF. DNA of the CDR3: TGTGCCAGCGGCTTGGGACAGGGGGCCGGTGAGCAGTTCTTC.

V gene TRBV18 combines with J gene TRBJ2-7; 8 positions match TRBD1. Trimming cost V 3 bases and J 6 bases; bases outside gene matches: 10. Germline V gives CDR1 KGHSH, CDR2 LQKENI. There are 15 residues in the CDR3. CDR3 region: CASSPRTGLFGEQYV. CDR3 in DNA: TGTGCCAGCTCACCGCGGACAGGGTTATTCGGCGAGCAGTACGTC.

This sequence joins TRBV4-2 and TRBJ1-2, with a weak D call TRBD1 (5 bases). V was trimmed by 2 bases and J by 4 bases, leaving 11 bases between them. CDR1 and CDR2 (germline): LGHNA, YNFKEQ. The CDR3 has 14 residues. DNA of the CDR3: TGTGCCAGCAGCCAACTAGACAGCCGCTATGGCTACACCTTC. Encoded protein: CASSQLDSRYGYTF.

CDR3 protein: CASSLTSGGLTDTQYF. CDR3 nucleotides: TGTGCCAGCAGCCTCACTAGCGGGGGGTTGACAGATACGCAGTATTTT. This chain uses TRBV9 with TRBJ2-3; 12 nucleotides align to TRBD2. After removal of 4 bases from V and 3 bases from J, the junction contained 6 bases not matched to a gene. Per germline, CDR1 SGDLS and CDR2 YYNGEE. The CDR3 contains 16 residues.

The chain joins TRBV7-2 to TRBJ1-1, with no clear D. The V and J ends lost 1 base and 1 base respectively, with 10 bases between them. CDR1 is SGHTA and CDR2 is FQGNSA in the germline V gene. CDR3 size: 15 residues. The CDR3 loop reads CASSLGASRNTEAFF. CDR3 nucleotides: TGTGCCAGCAGCTTAGGGGCTTCGAGGAACACTGAAGCTTTCTTT.

The chain couples TRBV13 to TRBJ2-4, with 10 bases that match TRBD1. The CDR3 loop spans 17 amino acids. V gave up 5 bases and J gave up 0 bases; unmatched junction bases: 7. The germline CDR1 and CDR2 sequences are PRHDT and FYEKMQ (reference sequence). CDR3: CASSEGQGILAKNIQYF. For the CDR3, the DNA is TGTGCCAGCAGCGAGGGACAGGGGATACTAGCCAAAAACATTCAGTACTTC.

There are a few counts of this clone. The chain joins TRBV6-5 to TRBJ2-7, with 9 bases fitting TRBD1. This CDR3 region has 14 residues. The V gene end was trimmed by 0 bases and the J gene end by 6 bases; junction bases not matched to a gene: 3. Germline CDR1 reads MNHEY; CDR2 reads SVGAGI. The CDR3 coding sequence is TGTGCCAGCAGTTACTCGGTACAGGGGGCCGAGCAGTACTTC. Protein: CASSYSVQGAEQYF.

CDR3 coding DNA: TGTGCCAGCAGTTACGGGACAGGGTCGAGTGAAAAACTGTTTTTT. This encodes CASSYGTGSSEKLFF. This chain links TRBV6-5 with TRBJ1-4; 9 bases map to TRBD1. The V gene end was trimmed by 2 bases and the J gene end by 7 bases; junction bases not matched to a gene: 5. Per germline, CDR1 MNHEY and CDR2 SVGAGI. The CDR3 totals 15 residues.

About this clone: This CDR3 fails to terminate in the conserved phenylalanine or tryptophan, so it likely reflects a read error. The CDR3 sequence: CASSIWVGSGVNQPQHL. The CDR3 region has the DNA TGTGCCAGTAGTATCTGGGTGGGCAGCGGGGTAAATCAGCCCCAGCATCTT. The V call is TRBV19, the J call TRBJ1-5; D call uncertain. V was shortened by 3 bases and J by 4 bases, with 19 bases between the two germline ends. The CDR3 length is 17 residues. CDR1 LNHDA and CDR2 SQIVND come from the germline V gene (reference sequence).

The chain employs TRBV11-2 and TRBJ1-6; 7 bases align to TRBD1. The V gene's germline CDR1 is SGHAT and CDR2 FQNNGV. CDR3 length: 14 amino acids. The trim removed 1 base at V and 8 bases at J, leaving 2 bases unmatched. The CDR3 region is CASSLAGGDSPLHF. In DNA, the CDR3 is TGTGCCAGCAGCTTAGCAGGGGGTGATTCACCCCTCCACTTT.

V and J are TRBV28 and TRBJ1-5; 7 bases match TRBD1. Germline CDR1 is MDHEN and CDR2 is SYDVKM. The J segment lost 5 bases and the V segment lost 6 bases, leaving 7 bases of the junction unmatched. The CDR3 is made up of 14 amino acids. The chain's CDR3 is CASSPTGKHQPQHF. CDR3 in DNA: TGTGCCAGCAGCCCGACAGGGAAGCATCAGCCCCAGCATTTT.

V and J are TRBV19 and TRBJ1-2; D gene unclear. V lost 0 bases to trimming and J lost 4 bases, with 9 bases between them. The length of the CDR3 is 14 residues. The germline gives CDR1 LNHDA, CDR2 SQIVND (reference sequence). The CDR3 coding sequence is TGTGCCAGTAGTATAGATGCGCCCCGCTATGGCTACACCTTC. Translating it yields CASSIDAPRYGYTF. The full variable domain, in which reference TRBV19 and TRBJ1-2 provide the parts outside the CDR3, is DGGITQSPKYLFRKEGQNVTLSCEQNLNHDAMYWYRQDPGQGLRLIYYSQIVNDFQKGDIAEGYSVSREKKESFPLTVTSAQKNPTAFYLCASSIDAPRYGYTFGSGTRLTVV.

The chain combines TRBV5-3 with TRBJ2-7, with a possible D match to TRBD1 (5 bases). TRBV5-3 is reported as an ORF; its role is uncertain. V was trimmed by 6 bases and J by 4 bases, leaving 14 bases between them. The CDR3 consists of 13 residues. CDR3 DNA: TGTGCCAGAAAGGCGGCAGGGCCGTACGAGCAGTACTTC. It yields the protein CARKAAGPYEQYF.